This T cell receptor beta chain derives from a study of OX40 agonist ivuxolimab in advanced cancers. Background on the study: At doses from 0.01 to 10 mg/kg, patients were given intravenous ivuxolimab every 2 weeks. Dose-escalation patients had hepatocellular carcinoma, melanoma, renal cell or head and neck cancer. Notes on the study in general: Among T cells, CD8+ cells averaged more expanded clones than CD4+ cells.

Worth noting for this clone: Antigen: not known.

Germline values: CDR1 LNHDA, CDR2 SQIVND (reference sequence). The CDR3 contains 15 residues. Trimming stripped 5 bases from V and 1 base from J, with 12 bases between. Libraries were prepared by immunoSEQ multiplex PCR; TCRdb keeps only in-frame clonotypes and omits some of them. The data show some 84,000 clones, about 90% seen once. This clonotype was obtained from an adult with an advanced solid tumor such as melanoma, head and neck, liver or kidney cancer. The chain employs TRBV19 and TRBJ1-5, with D uncertain. Specimen: CD4+ or CD8+ T cells sorted from blood, collected in a trial of the OX40 agonist ivuxolimab. The CDR3 is CASSGSLASNQPQHF. The CDR3 bases are TGTGCCAGTAGTGGGTCCTTGGCGAGCAATCAGCCCCAGCATTTT.